One and the same sample provided the 9 T cell receptor beta chains below, sequenced in a study of CD8 T cells in Susac syndrome. Reverse transcription of about 0.5 to 1 ug RNA was carried out with random hexamers. TCRdb recomputed calls from the immunoSEQ multiplex PCR reads with MiXCR, one row per CDR3 protein. The sample carries approximately 120,000 distinct CDR3 sequences, more than 85% recorded once. The sequenced sample was CD8+ T cells from PBMCs. The source is a human donor with multiple sclerosis.

V and J are TRBV19 and TRBJ1-1; D ambiguous. There are 15 residues in the CDR3. CDR1 and CDR2 (germline): LNHDA, SQIVND (reference sequence). Trimming pared 1 base from V and 4 bases from J, leaving 13 bases between. As DNA, the CDR3 is TGTGCCAGTAGTATAGGGGGTTCTGGGCGCACTGAAGCTTTCTTT. Translation: CASSIGGSGRTEAFF.

This clonotype appeared a few times. The chain uses TRBV19 and TRBJ2-7; D perhaps matches TRBD2 (6 bases). With 1 base removed from V and 6 bases from J, the gap between germline ends came to 10 bases. Per the germline V gene, CDR1 is LNHDA and CDR2 is SQIVND (reference sequence). The CDR3 is made up of 13 amino acids. In DNA form, the CDR3 reads TGTGCCAGTAGTATAGTGGGGGGACGCGAGCAGTACGTC. This codes for CASSIVGGREQYV.

This clonotype was counted a single time. This rearrangement joins TRBV7-2 to TRBJ2-1; 13 bases agree with TRBD2. Germline values: CDR1 SGHTA, CDR2 FQGNSA. The CDR3 sequence is 17 residues long. The V segment lost 6 bases and the J segment 4 bases; nucleotides outside the gene matches: 9. The CDR3 sequence is CASRPGLAGDGYNEQFF. In nucleotides, the CDR3 is TGTGCCAGCAGACCAGGACTAGCGGGAGATGGGTACAATGAGCAGTTCTTC.

This chain links TRBV12-3 or TRBV12-4 with TRBJ2-7, with D maybe TRBD1 (5 bases). The CDR3 covers 14 residues. Trimming took 3 bases from V and 1 from J, leaving 10 bases between them. CDR3 amino acids: CASSFAGPSYEQYF. The CDR3 DNA sequence: TGTGCCAGCAGTTTTGCAGGGCCATCCTACGAGCAGTACTTC.

This chain uses TRBV20-1 with TRBJ2-1, with 12 nucleotides matching TRBD2. The CDR3 sequence is 16 residues long. In germline, CDR1 is DFQATT, CDR2 SNEGSKA (reference sequence). The V segment lost 1 base and the J segment 4 bases; nucleotides outside the gene matches: 5. The CDR3 is CSARGDGTSGYNEQFF. CDR3 DNA: TGCAGTGCTAGAGGAGATGGGACTAGCGGGTACAATGAGCAGTTCTTC.

The genes are TRBV7-6 and TRBJ2-7; D gene ambiguous. Trimming shortened V by 1 base and J by 5 bases, and 6 bases separated the two germline ends. Germline values: CDR1 SGHVS, CDR2 FNYEAQ. The CDR3 contains 12 residues. CDR3 sequence reads: CASSLVGDEQYF. The CDR3 DNA follows: TGTGCCAGCAGCTTAGTAGGTGACGAGCAGTACTTC.

This chain links TRBV5-4 with TRBJ1-4; perhaps TRBD1 as D (6 bases). V lost 4 bases and J lost 3, with 19 bases in between. Germline V gene lookup returns CDR1 SGHNT and CDR2 YYREEE (reference sequence). This CDR3 has 17 amino acids. This CDR3 reads CASSMGQEKGPNEKLFF. Here the CDR3 DNA reads TGTGCCAGCAGCATGGGACAAGAGAAGGGGCCTAATGAAAAACTGTTTTTT.

The chain employs TRBV9 and TRBJ2-7, with no clear D. The CDR3 is 13 amino acids. With 4 bases removed from V and 1 base from J, the gap between germline ends came to 9 bases. CDR1 and CDR2 from the germline V gene are SGDLS and YYNGEE. Here the CDR3 DNA reads TGTGCCAGCAGCCCCAGTTATTCCTACGAGCAGTACTTC. It translates to CASSPSYSYEQYF.

V is TRBV7-2 and J is TRBJ2-2, with D perhaps assigned TRBD1 or TRBD2 (5 bases each). CDR1 SGHTA and CDR2 FQGNSA come from the germline V gene. V lost 5 bases and J 6 bases, leaving 10 bases between the germline ends. The CDR3 runs to 13 residues. In DNA, the CDR3 is TGTGCCAGCAGCCCCGGGGCCCCCGGGGAGCTGTTTTTT. Its protein is CASSPGAPGELFF. The entire variable domain, with the rest obtained from reference TRBV7-2 and TRBJ2-2, is as follows: GAGVSQSPSNKVTEKGKDVELRCDPISGHTALYWYRQSLGQGLEFLIYFQGNSAPDKSGLPSDRFSAERTGGSVSTLTIQRTQQEDSAVYLCASSPGAPGELFFGEGSRLTVL.